Shown below are 21 T cell receptor beta chains from a single sample sequenced in a study of control samples from healthy donors and cancer patients. Sequencing used immunoSEQ multiplex PCR; TCRdb keeps in-frame clones, though not all of them. Of tens of thousands of clones in the sample, around 83% were seen once. Sequencing used blood. The receptor source for this set is a woman aged 50 to 65 in good health.

The chain couples TRBV5-8 to TRBJ2-1; TRBD1 is a possible D gene (5 bases). The ends were cut back, 6 bases at V and 0 bases at J, with 13 bases in the middle. The germline gives CDR1 SGHTS, CDR2 YDEGEE. The CDR3 runs 15 residues. CDR3 DNA sequence: TGTGCCAGCATCAGGGCGCGAAGCTCCTACAATGAGCAGTTCTTC. It specifies CASIRARSSYNEQFF. The whole variable domain, remainder taken from reference TRBV5-8 and TRBJ2-1, is EAGVTQSPTHLIKTRGQQATLRCSPISGHTSVYWYQQALGLGLQFLLWYDEGEERNRGNFPPRFSGRQFPNYSSELNVNALELEDSALYLCASIRARSSYNEQFFGPGTRLTVL.

The chain recombines TRBV6-4 with TRBJ2-2; D gene unclear. In germline, CDR1 is MRHNA, CDR2 SNTAGT. Between the trimmed V and J ends, which lost 6 bases and 3 bases, there was a span of 17 bases. This CDR3 has 16 amino acids. The chain's CDR3 is CASRAYRDTDTGELFF. The CDR3 DNA sequence: TGTGCCAGCAGGGCTTACCGAGACACGGACACCGGGGAGCTGTTTTTT.

As DNA, the CDR3 is TGTGCCAGCAGCCCCGCGGGGGTCCGGGGCAATGAGCAGTTCTTC. Translated: CASSPAGVRGNEQFF. The chain has TRBV5-5 and TRBJ2-1; 7 bases map to TRBD2. The CDR3 runs 15 residues. Losses at the gene ends were 4 bases for V and 6 bases for J; bases not matched to a gene: 10. CDR1 and CDR2 from the germline V gene are SGHKS and YYEKEE (reference sequence).

About this clone itself: This sample includes further DNA sequences coding for the same CDR3. The rearrangement uses TRBV19 and TRBJ1-1; D gene uncertain. V lost 4 bases, J lost 3 bases, and 15 bases lay in between. This CDR3 has 15 residues. CDR1 is LNHDA and CDR2 is SQIVND in the germline V gene (reference sequence). CDR3 region: CASSTSRWADTEAFF. The DNA for the CDR3 is TGTGCCAGTAGTACCAGCCGGTGGGCCGACACTGAAGCTTTCTTT.

The gene calls are TRBV4-3 and TRBJ2-7; D might be TRBD1 or TRBD2, each matching 6 bases. CDR1 LGHNA and CDR2 YSLEER come from the germline V gene. The CDR3 length is 14 residues. Trimming removed 0 bases from V and 9 bases from J, with 15 bases in between. CDR3 residues: CASSQDVGGLVQYF. Here the CDR3 DNA reads TGCGCCAGCAGCCAAGATGTGGGGGGCTTAGTGCAGTACTTC.

The chain links TRBV2 to TRBJ2-1, with TRBD2 matching over 8 bases. There are 13 residues in the CDR3. Germline lookup yields CDR1 SNHLY and CDR2 FYNNEI. The trim removed 6 bases at V and 9 bases at J, leaving 7 bases unmatched. The CDR3 here is CASSIGLASEQFF. CDR3 DNA sequence: TGTGCCAGCAGCATAGGACTAGCCAGTGAGCAGTTCTTC. Drawing the rest from reference TRBV2 and TRBJ2-1, the complete variable domain is EPEVTQTPSHQVTQMGQEVILRCVPISNHLYFYWYRQILGQKVEFLVSFYNNEISEKSEIFDDQFSVERPDGSNFTLKIRSTKLEDSAMYFCASSIGLASEQFFGPGTRLTVL.

The chain links TRBV5-6 to TRBJ2-2; D uncertain. Germline lookup yields CDR1 SGHDT and CDR2 YYEEEE. The V end was cut by 3 bases, the J end by 5 bases, with 11 bases between. The CDR3 runs to 14 residues. The CDR3 spells CASSSVPNTGELFF. CDR3 sequence (DNA): TGTGCCAGCAGCTCCGTACCTAATACCGGGGAGCTGTTTTTT. Full variable domain (remainder filled in from reference TRBV5-6 and TRBJ2-2): DAGVTQSPTHLIKTRGQQVTLRCSPKSGHDTVSWYQQALGQGPQFIFQYYEEEERQRGNFPDRFSGHQFPNYSSELNVNALLLGDSALYLCASSSVPNTGELFFGEGSRLTVL.

The V and J genes are TRBV28 and TRBJ1-5; the match to TRBD1 covers 12 bases. The V and J ends lost 5 bases and 1 base, in that order; junction bases with no gene match: 6. The CDR3 runs 17 residues. CDR1 and CDR2 from the germline V gene are MDHEN and SYDVKM. CDR3 sequence: CASSPGTGGGSNQPQHF. The CDR3 DNA follows: TGTGCCAGCAGTCCCGGGACAGGGGGCGGGAGCAATCAGCCCCAGCATTTT.

The rearrangement links TRBV5-1 to TRBJ2-1; 9 bases are shared with TRBD2. The CDR3 has 15 residues. Germline V gene sequence: CDR1 SGHRS, CDR2 YFSETQ. With 5 bases clipped from V and 0 bases from J, the junction kept 3 bases outside the gene matches. CDR3 sequence: CASRSSGDSYNEQFF. In DNA, the CDR3 is TGCGCCAGCAGGTCTAGCGGGGACTCCTACAATGAGCAGTTCTTC. The full variable domain, completed using reference TRBV5-1 and TRBJ2-1, is KAGVTQTPRYLIKTRGQQVTLSCSPISGHRSVSWYQQTPGQGLQFLFEYFSETQRNKGNFPGRFSGRQFSNSRSEMNVSTLELGDSALYLCASRSSGDSYNEQFFGPGTRLTVL.

CDR3 region: CASSRTGATPEAFF. CDR3 DNA sequence: TGTGCCAGTAGTCGGACAGGGGCGACCCCTGAAGCTTTCTTT. This chain connects TRBV19 to TRBJ1-1, with 9 positions matching TRBD1. This CDR3 region has 14 residues. Per the germline V gene, CDR1 is LNHDA and CDR2 is SQIVND (reference sequence). J gave up 6 bases and V 5 bases, and 7 bases lay outside the gene matches.

This chain links TRBV24-1 with TRBJ2-4; D uncertain. The germline V gene has CDR1 KGHDR and CDR2 SFDVKD. Trimming cost V 6 bases and J 3 bases, with 14 bases left between them. The CDR3 totals 15 residues. For the CDR3, the DNA is TGTGCCACCAGTCTCCCCATGAGTGACAAAAACATTCAGTACTTC. Protein: CATSLPMSDKNIQYF.

The chain uses TRBV6-5 and TRBJ2-7; TRBD1 matches at 8 bases. The CDR3 runs to 15 residues. The germline V gene has CDR1 MNHEY and CDR2 SVGAGI. The junction had 13 bases not matched to a gene; V was cut back by 6 bases and J by 6 bases. DNA of the CDR3: TGTGCCAGCAGCCCCCGGGACAGGCGGCCTGGCGAGCAGTACTTC. Amino acids: CASSPRDRRPGEQYF.

V usage is TRBV10-3 and J usage is TRBJ2-3, with 9 positions matching TRBD1. Germline V lookup: CDR1 ENHRY, CDR2 SYGVKD. The V gene end was trimmed by 6 bases and the J gene end by 4 bases; junction bases not matched to a gene: 5. CDR3 length equals 14 residues. The CDR3 DNA sequence: TGTGCCATCAGCCCGGGACAGGGTGCAGATACGCAGTATTTT. This gives the protein CAISPGQGADTQYF.

The chain carries TRBV19 and TRBJ2-6, with 7 bases identical to TRBD2. Looked up from germline, CDR1 is LNHDA and CDR2 is SQIVND (reference sequence). The V segment lost 3 bases and the J segment 1 base; nucleotides outside the gene matches: 0. The CDR3 loop spans 15 amino acids. In DNA form, the CDR3 reads TGTGCCAGTAGTATCGGGAGGTCTGGGGCCAACGTCCTGACTTTC. Protein: CASSIGRSGANVLTF.

The rearrangement joins TRBV19 to TRBJ2-7; weak D call: TRBD2 (6 bases). Germline V gene sequence: CDR1 LNHDA, CDR2 SQIVND (reference sequence). Trimming removed 8 bases from V and 0 bases from J, with 14 bases in between. This CDR3 region has 14 residues. The CDR3 DNA reads as TGTGCCAGTGGGCTGGGGGGTAGCTCCTACGAGCAGTACTTC. Amino acids: CASGLGGSSYEQYF.

In this sample, this clone turned up once. V is TRBV28 and J is TRBJ2-1; 11 nucleotides line up with TRBD2. The CDR3 has 14 residues. Trimming at V came to 5 bases and at J to 9 bases, leaving 6 bases not matched to a gene. Germline V CDR1 and CDR2: MDHEN, SYDVKM. The CDR3 loop reads CASSPSGRPGEQFF. The CDR3 DNA reads TGTGCCAGCAGTCCTAGCGGGAGGCCAGGTGAGCAGTTCTTC.

V and J are TRBV5-5 and TRBJ2-3; 12 bases fit TRBD2. Germline trimming cut 5 bases from V and 4 bases from J; bases unmatched to any gene: 5. The CDR3 extends over 15 amino acids. Germline-derived CDR1 and CDR2 are SGHKS and YYEKEE (reference sequence). In DNA, the CDR3 is TGTGCCAGCAGGACTGGGACTAGCGGGCCAGATACGCAGTATTTT. Translated, it gives CASRTGTSGPDTQYF. Full variable domain (outside the CDR3, taken from reference TRBV5-5 and TRBJ2-3): DAGVTQSPTHLIKTRGQQVTLRCSPISGHKSVSWYQQVLGQGPQFIFQYYEKEERGRGNFPDRFSARQFPNYSSELNVNALLLGDSALYLCASRTGTSGPDTQYFGPGTRLTVL.

This clone was seen only once. The V and J genes are TRBV2 and TRBJ2-5; no firm D call. The CDR3 length is 14 residues. V lost 4 bases to trimming and J lost 1 base, with 10 bases between them. The germline V gene has CDR1 SNHLY and CDR2 FYNNEI. The CDR3 DNA reads as TGTGCCAGCAGTGTCAGCCTAGGCCAAGAGACCCAGTACTTC. It yields the protein CASSVSLGQETQYF.

There are a few counts of this clone. The chain carries TRBV18 and TRBJ1-6; TRBD1 aligns across 9 bases. The V gene end was trimmed by 1 base and the J gene end by 10 bases; junction bases not matched to a gene: 5. The CDR3 totals 15 residues. Germline V lookup: CDR1 KGHSH, CDR2 LQKENI. This CDR3 is CASSPRRQGESPLHF. The CDR3 DNA sequence: TGTGCCAGCTCACCACGGCGACAGGGGGAGTCACCCCTCCACTTT.

This clone was detected only a few times. The V and J genes are TRBV18 and TRBJ2-4; D may correspond to TRBD1 or TRBD2 (7 bases each). V lost 0 bases, J lost 2 bases, and 23 bases lay in between. The length of the CDR3 is 20 residues. Germline CDR1 reads KGHSH; CDR2 reads LQKENI. The CDR3 sequence: CASSPPVGGGARLSKNIQYF. The DNA of the CDR3 is TGTGCCAGCTCACCACCCGTGGGAGGGGGCGCCCGGTTATCCAAAAACATTCAGTACTTC. The full variable domain, completed using reference TRBV18 and TRBJ2-4, is NAGVMQNPRHLVRRRGQEARLRCSPMKGHSHVYWYRQLPEEGLKFMVYLQKENIIDESGMPKERFSAEFPKEGPSILRIQQVVRGDSAAYFCASSPPVGGGARLSKNIQYFGAGTRLSVL.

CDR3 residues: CASSITPRNGYTF. As DNA, the CDR3 is TGTGCCAGTAGTATCACGCCGCGGAATGGCTACACCTTC. The rearrangement joins TRBV19 to TRBJ1-2; D is undetermined. V gave up 3 bases and J gave up 6 bases, with 11 bases separating them. CDR3 length: 13 residues. Germline CDR1 and CDR2: LNHDA and SQIVND (reference sequence). Full variable domain (missing parts from reference TRBV19 and TRBJ1-2): DGGITQSPKYLFRKEGQNVTLSCEQNLNHDAMYWYRQDPGQGLRLIYYSQIVNDFQKGDIAEGYSVSREKKESFPLTVTSAQKNPTAFYLCASSITPRNGYTFGSGTRLTVV.